The 18 T cell receptor beta chains given below trace back to one sample, sequenced in a study of diagnostic markers for celiac disease. TCRdb reprocessed the reads; each CDR3 protein has one entry and no DNA is given. The listing contains several thousand distinct CDR3 sequences. Sequencing used either unsorted cells or a sorted T cell fraction (not recorded which). Every receptor here comes from a human donor. This table probably holds off-target reads from a library built for another chain.

This clonotype shows up as large by frequency. The chain joins TRBV12-3 or TRBV12-4 to TRBJ1-5; the D call of TRBD1 rests on TCRdb alone, since no DNA is present to check it. The CDR3 consists of 15 residues. The CDR3 loop reads CASSPLALGGQPQHF.

J is TRBJ1-4 and V is TRBV2. Germline-derived CDR1 and CDR2 are SNHLY and FYNNEI. This CDR3 has 13 amino acids. Here the CDR3 reads CASSDVDNEKLFF.

The rearrangement uses TRBV20-1 and TRBJ2-1; TCRdb lists TRBD2, though no DNA is available to test this call. CDR3 size: 19 residues. Looked up from germline, CDR1 is DFQATT and CDR2 is SNEGSKA (reference sequence). The CDR3 spells CSARDSLRGLAGGRNEQFF.

This clonotype registers medium-sized (0.01 to 0.1%) by frequency. This chain links TRBV2 with TRBJ1-1. From germline, CDR1 is SNHLY and CDR2 FYNNEI. This CDR3 spans 15 amino acids. CDR3 sequence: CASSGLSPDPHEAFF.

The chain has TRBV7-9 and TRBJ2-6. The CDR3 length is 13 residues. Germline CDR1 and CDR2: SEHNR and FQNEAQ (reference sequence). The CDR3 sequence is CANRESGANVLTF.

The rearrangement joins TRBV20-1 to TRBJ1-2; TCRdb proposes TRBD1, but this gene call is untestable without DNA. Germline V gene lookup returns CDR1 DFQATT and CDR2 SNEGSKA (reference sequence). The CDR3 runs 15 residues. The CDR3 reads CSARDSQGRTLSYTF.

Its frequency marks this clonotype as medium-sized. The chain has TRBV7-9 and TRBJ1-4. CDR1 is SEHNR and CDR2 is FQNEAQ in the germline V gene (reference sequence). This CDR3 region has 13 residues. CDR3 sequence reads: CASSLSGNEKLFF.

This clonotype is identified as medium-sized (0.01 to 0.1%) from frequency. The chain has TRBV15 and TRBJ2-7; the D call from TCRdb, TRBD1, cannot be confirmed without DNA. This CDR3 is built from 14 residues. In germline, CDR1 is LNHNV, CDR2 YYDKDF (reference sequence). The CDR3 loop is CATSGLGGTYEQYF.

This clonotype shows up as medium-sized by frequency. The chain recombines TRBV20-1 with TRBJ2-7; TCRdb indicates TRBD2, and absent DNA this call remains unverified. This CDR3 region has 12 residues. Germline lookup yields CDR1 DFQATT and CDR2 SNEGSKA (reference sequence). The chain's CDR3 is CSAERGRDEQYF.

The chain links TRBV29-1 to TRBJ1-1; TCRdb picks TRBD1, but there is no DNA to check that call. Germline V gene sequence: CDR1 SQVTM, CDR2 ANQGSEA. The CDR3 loop spans 14 amino acids. CDR3 protein: CSVESGALNTEAFF. The complete variable domain, with remaining parts taken from reference TRBV29-1 and TRBJ1-1, reads SAVISQKPSRDICQRGTSLTIQCQVDSQVTMMFWYRQQPGQSLTLIATANQGSEATYESGFVIDKFPISRPNLTFSTLTVSNMSPEDSSIYLCSVESGALNTEAFFGQGTRLTVV.

This clonotype is labeled medium-sized based on frequency. The rearrangement uses TRBV7-9 and TRBJ1-6. The CDR3 extends over 16 amino acids. CDR1 SEHNR and CDR2 FQNEAQ come from the germline V gene (reference sequence). Here the CDR3 reads CASSPEGNSYNSPLHF.

The rearrangement uses TRBV18 and TRBJ2-7; TCRdb lists TRBD1, though no DNA is available to test this call. Per germline, CDR1 KGHSH and CDR2 LQKENI. This CDR3 region has 15 residues. CDR3 residues: CASSPTGQVAHEQYF.

Judged by frequency, this clonotype is medium-sized (0.01 to 0.1%). The chain employs TRBV18 and TRBJ1-1. There are 15 residues in the CDR3. CDR1 is KGHSH, CDR2 LQKENI, per germline. CDR3 loop: CASSPLQGLNTEAFF. The variable domain in full, completed from reference TRBV18 and TRBJ1-1, reads NAGVMQNPRHLVRRRGQEARLRCSPMKGHSHVYWYRQLPEEGLKFMVYLQKENIIDESGMPKERFSAEFPKEGPSILRIQQVVRGDSAAYFCASSPLQGLNTEAFFGQGTRLTVV.

The chain couples TRBV30 to TRBJ1-2; TCRdb outputs TRBD1, but without DNA this stays unchecked. CDR3 length: 15 amino acids. Germline CDR1 reads GTSNPN; CDR2 reads SVGIG (reference sequence). CDR3 amino acids: CAWSPGRGLSYGYTF.

This clonotype counts as medium-sized (0.01 to 0.1%) by frequency. V usage is TRBV12-3 or TRBV12-4 and J usage is TRBJ1-1; TCRdb calls TRBD1, which cannot be checked without DNA. The CDR3 is made up of 12 amino acids. CDR3 protein: CASSFGGLEAFF.

V is TRBV7-6 and J is TRBJ1-1. CDR1 and CDR2 (germline): SGHVS, FNYEAQ. The CDR3 runs 13 residues. CDR3 amino acids: CASSLDGYTEAFF.

The rearrangement links TRBV5-6 to TRBJ1-2. The CDR3 spans 14 residues. Germline CDR1 reads SGHDT; CDR2 reads YYEEEE. The chain's CDR3 is CASSLREANYGYTF.

This clonotype counts as medium-sized by frequency. The rearrangement joins TRBV7-2 to TRBJ2-3. The CDR3 totals 16 residues. Germline V lookup: CDR1 SGHTA, CDR2 FQGNSA. The CDR3 protein is CASSFTLTTYTDTQYF. The full variable domain, rest sourced from reference TRBV7-2 and TRBJ2-3, is GAGVSQSPSNKVTEKGKDVELRCDPISGHTALYWYRQSLGQGLEFLIYFQGNSAPDKSGLPSDRFSAERTGGSVSTLTIQRTQQEDSAVYLCASSFTLTTYTDTQYFGPGTRLTVL.